These 21 T cell receptor beta chains were sequenced from one sample in a study of control samples from healthy donors and cancer patients. Profiled with immunoSEQ multiplex PCR; TCRdb holds only in-frame clones, not every one. The table shows about 160,000 clones, with over 85% occurring only once. The sequencing sample was made of blood. The receptors shown here come from a man in his late teens or twenties in good health.

For the CDR3, the DNA is TGTGCCAGCAGCTTGGCGGGGGCACGGGAGCTGTTTTTT. Protein sequence: CASSLAGARELFF. This chain uses TRBV11-1 with TRBJ2-2; maybe TRBD2 (7 bases). Germline-derived CDR1 and CDR2 are SGHAT and FQDESV (reference sequence). The CDR3 totals 13 residues. V was trimmed by 3 bases and J by 9 bases, leaving 11 bases between them.

V is TRBV30 and J is TRBJ2-2; D not certain. V lost 2 bases to trimming and J lost 8 bases, with 15 bases between them. The germline gives CDR1 GTSNPN, CDR2 SVGIG (reference sequence). This CDR3 is 14 amino acids long. DNA of the CDR3: TGTGCCTGGAGTAAGAGCTTGACTGGGGGGGAGCTGTTTTTT. This encodes CAWSKSLTGGELFF.

The V and J genes are TRBV5-8 and TRBJ1-2; TRBD1 aligns across 7 bases. Germline CDR1 SGHTS, CDR2 YDEGEE. V shed 7 bases, J shed 2 bases, and the junction held 14 bases outside the gene matches. The CDR3 extends over 16 amino acids. CDR3 sequence reads: CASPEAWDRRNYGYTF. The CDR3 DNA reads TGTGCCAGCCCTGAAGCCTGGGACAGACGAAACTATGGCTACACCTTC.

The V gene is TRBV30, the J gene TRBJ1-1, with 9 bases matching TRBD1. Losses at the gene ends were 8 bases for V and 2 bases for J; bases not matched to a gene: 6. Germline CDR1 and CDR2: GTSNPN and SVGIG (reference sequence). The CDR3 is made up of 13 amino acids. CDR3 DNA: TGTGCCGGGGGGACAGGGAGCAACACTGAAGCTTTCTTT. Protein sequence: CAGGTGSNTEAFF.

In regard to this clone: The same CDR3 is also encoded by other DNA sequences in this sample. V usage is TRBV7-9 and J usage is TRBJ2-1; TRBD2 agrees at 10 bases. The junction had 4 bases not matched to a gene; V was cut back by 5 bases and J by 3 bases. From germline, CDR1 is SEHNR and CDR2 FQNEAQ (reference sequence). The CDR3 consists of 15 residues. The CDR3 region has the DNA TGTGCCAGCAGCCCGGGGACTAGCGACTACAATGAGCAGTTCTTC. Translating it yields CASSPGTSDYNEQFF.

J is TRBJ2-3 and V is TRBV5-4; 8 bases agree with TRBD2. Germline assignment: CDR1 SGHNT and CDR2 YYREEE (reference sequence). The CDR3 covers 15 residues. With V trimmed by 0 bases and J by 5 bases, 5 bases remained unmatched. CDR3 bases: TGTGCCAGCAGCTTGGTGAGCGGGGGACTAGATACGCAGTATTTT. Protein: CASSLVSGGLDTQYF. The full variable domain, completed using reference TRBV5-4 and TRBJ2-3, is ETGVTQSPTHLIKTRGQQVTLRCSSQSGHNTVSWYQQALGQGPQFIFQYYREEENGRGNFPPRFSGLQFPNYSSELNVNALELDDSALYLCASSLVSGGLDTQYFGPGTRLTVL.

This chain uses TRBV13 with TRBJ1-5; D is ambiguous. V was pared by 3 bases and J by 3 bases, with 9 bases between. Germline lookup yields CDR1 PRHDT and CDR2 FYEKMQ (reference sequence). The CDR3 extends over 14 amino acids. The CDR3 here is CASSLGQVNQPQHF. For the CDR3, the DNA is TGTGCCAGCAGCTTGGGTCAGGTCAATCAGCCCCAGCATTTT.

CDR3 DNA: TGTGCCAGCAGCTTAGCGGACCGCACCGGGGAGCTGTTTTTT. Amino acid sequence: CASSLADRTGELFF. This rearrangement joins TRBV7-8 to TRBJ2-2; D call uncertain. V lost 0 bases, J lost 4 bases, and 6 bases lay in between. Per the germline V gene, CDR1 is SGHVS and CDR2 is FQNEAQ. CDR3 length equals 14 residues.

This chain joins TRBV10-2 and TRBJ1-6; 7 nucleotides match TRBD1. The CDR3 is 15 amino acids. Germline values: CDR1 WSHSY, CDR2 SAAADI. V trimming: 10 bases; J trimming: 7 bases; junction bases outside the gene matches: 13. In nucleotides, the CDR3 is TGCGCCACCCATCCAGGGGGACGATCAAATTCACCCCTCCACTTT. The encoded protein is CATHPGGRSNSPLHF.

The genes are TRBV7-6 and TRBJ2-7, with D tentatively TRBD1 (5 bases). Germline CDR1 and CDR2: SGHVS and FNYEAQ. CDR3 length: 13 residues. With 4 bases removed from V and 3 bases from J, the gap between germline ends came to 10 bases. The CDR3 DNA sequence: TGTGCCAGCAGCTCAGGGCCGGGCTACGAGCAGTACTTC. Translated: CASSSGPGYEQYF.

CDR3 loop: CSVLTGAERTEAFF. CDR3 sequence (DNA): TGCAGCGTCTTGACAGGGGCTGAACGGACTGAAGCTTTCTTT. The V gene is TRBV29-1, the J gene TRBJ1-1; 8 nucleotides agree with TRBD1. Germline CDR1 is SQVTM and CDR2 is ANQGSEA. The CDR3 is 14 residues long. V gave up 6 bases and J gave up 5 bases; unmatched junction bases: 11. Combining the CDR3 with reference TRBV29-1 and TRBJ1-1 gives the whole variable domain SAVISQKPSRDICQRGTSLTIQCQVDSQVTMMFWYRQQPGQSLTLIATANQGSEATYESGFVIDKFPISRPNLTFSTLTVSNMSPEDSSIYLCSVLTGAERTEAFFGQGTRLTVV.

The chain has TRBV27 and TRBJ1-3; maybe TRBD1 (6 bases). V was clipped by 5 bases and J by 2 bases, with 7 bases between them. CDR1 MNHEY and CDR2 SMNVEV come from the germline V gene (reference sequence). This CDR3 has 13 amino acids. The CDR3 loop is CASSPGAGNTIYF. The CDR3 DNA follows: TGTGCCAGCAGTCCAGGGGCTGGAAACACCATATATTTT.

The J gene is TRBJ2-6, the V gene TRBV15, with a weak D call TRBD1 (5 bases). This CDR3 contains 16 residues. V dropped 5 bases and J dropped 0 bases, with 11 bases sitting between them. Per the germline V gene, CDR1 is LNHNV and CDR2 is YYDKDF (reference sequence). CDR3 bases: TGTGCCACCAGCGATGCAGGGAACTCTGGGGCCAACGTCCTGACTTTC. Encoded protein: CATSDAGNSGANVLTF.

The CDR3 nucleotides are TGCAGCGTTTGGGTGGGGCGGCACACTGAAGCTTTCTTT. It encodes CSVWVGRHTEAFF. V usage is TRBV29-1 and J usage is TRBJ1-1, with a possible D match to TRBD1 (5 bases). Looked up from germline, CDR1 is SQVTM and CDR2 is ANQGSEA. Trimming left V 5 bases short and J 3 bases short, with 13 bases between. The CDR3 length is 13 residues.

This clone was picked up a small number of times. The chain carries TRBV5-6 and TRBJ1-2, with no clear D. Germline CDR1 is SGHDT and CDR2 is YYEEEE. V was cut by 4 bases and J by 2 bases, with 6 bases left in between. This CDR3 region has 12 residues. The CDR3 loop is CASSGGNYGYTF. The DNA of the CDR3 is TGTGCCAGCAGCGGAGGGAACTATGGCTACACCTTC.

Note on this clone: At the DNA level, this CDR3 is encoded by other sequences in the same sample as well. This chain links TRBV30 with TRBJ2-5; TRBD2 is a possible D gene (6 bases). Germline CDR1 and CDR2: GTSNPN and SVGIG (reference sequence). The CDR3 spans 13 residues. Trimming took off 5 bases at V and 4 bases at J, with 14 bases between the two ends. The CDR3 is CAWSGLRGETQYF. CDR3 bases: TGTGCCTGGTCGGGACTCCGGGGAGAGACCCAGTACTTC.

The chain couples TRBV27 to TRBJ1-6, with 7 bases fitting TRBD1. Per the germline V gene, CDR1 is MNHEY and CDR2 is SMNVEV (reference sequence). J lost 7 bases, V lost 6 bases, and 15 bases had no gene match. The CDR3 is 17 amino acids. Written as DNA, the CDR3 is TGTGCCAGCAGCTTAAACCGGGGACAGATAAAGAATTCACCCCTCCACTTT. Translation gives CASSLNRGQIKNSPLHF.

The CDR3 here is CASSLEEHTEAFF. CDR3 DNA: TGTGCCAGCTCACTTGAAGAACATACTGAAGCTTTCTTT. This rearrangement joins TRBV18 to TRBJ1-1; the D is unclear. CDR3 size: 13 residues. V was cut by 4 bases and J by 5 bases, with 11 bases left in between. The germline V gene has CDR1 KGHSH and CDR2 LQKENI.

The V and J genes are TRBV27 and TRBJ2-7; TRBD2 matches at 9 bases. The CDR3 covers 13 residues. Looked up from germline, CDR1 is MNHEY and CDR2 is SMNVEV (reference sequence). Unmatched junction bases numbered 5, after V lost 9 bases and J lost 2 bases. The CDR3 sequence is CASRLAATYEQYF. Written as DNA, the CDR3 is TGTGCCAGTAGACTAGCGGCAACCTACGAGCAGTACTTC.

This clone was observed a single time. V gene TRBV27 combines with J gene TRBJ1-5; D perhaps matches TRBD1 (5 bases). Germline CDR1 MNHEY, CDR2 SMNVEV (reference sequence). This CDR3 is built from 11 residues. V lost 3 bases to trimming and J lost 11 bases, with 8 bases between them. Here the CDR3 DNA reads TGTGCCAGCAGTTTTGGGGGGACCCAGCATTTT. Translation: CASSFGGTQHF.

The chain employs TRBV7-9 and TRBJ2-5, with 7 bases matching TRBD1. CDR1 is SEHNR, CDR2 FQNEAQ, per germline (reference sequence). Unmatched junction bases numbered 9, after V lost 3 bases and J lost 2 bases. This CDR3 spans 16 amino acids. The chain's CDR3 is CASSFSTGAPQETQYF. For the CDR3, the DNA is TGTGCCAGCAGCTTTTCCACAGGGGCGCCGCAAGAGACCCAGTACTTC.